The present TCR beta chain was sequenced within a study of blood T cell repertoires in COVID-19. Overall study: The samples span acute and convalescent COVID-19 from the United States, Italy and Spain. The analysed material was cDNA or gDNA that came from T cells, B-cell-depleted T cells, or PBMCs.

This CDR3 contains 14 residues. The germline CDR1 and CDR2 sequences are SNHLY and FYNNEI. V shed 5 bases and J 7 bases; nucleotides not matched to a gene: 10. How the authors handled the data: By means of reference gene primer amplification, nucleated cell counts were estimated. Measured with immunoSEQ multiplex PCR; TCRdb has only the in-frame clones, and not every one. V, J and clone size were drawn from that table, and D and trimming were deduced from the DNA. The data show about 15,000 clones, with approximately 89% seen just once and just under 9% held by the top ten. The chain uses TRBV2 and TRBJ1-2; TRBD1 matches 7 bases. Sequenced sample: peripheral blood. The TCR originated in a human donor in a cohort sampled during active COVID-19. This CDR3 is CASSIRQGFSGYTF. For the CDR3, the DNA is TGTGCCAGCAGTATACGACAGGGTTTCAGTGGCTACACCTTC.